This T cell receptor (beta chain) was retrieved from a study of cytomegalovirus exposure and HLA in healthy donors. Findings and caveats of the study: Earlier analysis looked at TCR beta V segments, and most were productive about 87% or about 30% of the time.

As concerns this clone: Its matching antigen is unknown.

The PCR employed 60 Vbeta primers together with 13 Jbeta primers. Measured with immunoSEQ multiplex PCR; TCRdb has only the in-frame clones, and not every one. Of 150,000 to 200,000 clones listed, approximately 83% are singletons. The sequence came from a woman aged 18-30 years in good health and CMV-seronegative. What was sequenced was PBMCs.

The CDR3 sequence is CASSYATGGTEAFF. Written as DNA, the CDR3 is TGTGCCAGCAGTTACGCCACAGGGGGCACTGAAGCTTTCTTT. The gene calls are TRBV6-5 and TRBJ1-1, with TRBD1 matching over 8 bases. Germline V CDR1 and CDR2: MNHEY, SVGAGI. V shed 2 bases, J shed 4 bases, and the junction held 3 bases outside the gene matches. The CDR3 is made up of 14 amino acids.